This T cell receptor beta chain emerged from a study of cytomegalovirus exposure and HLA in healthy donors. Study observations and caveats: In a later analysis, most CMV-associated TCR beta chains appeared HLA-restricted. Analysis was performed later, and it showed HLA-associated TCR beta chains to be more clonally expanded than equally common others.

This CDR3 has 13 residues. Germline V gene sequence: CDR1 SGHNT, CDR2 YYREEE (reference sequence). V gave up 1 base and J gave up 7 bases, with 8 bases separating them. Comment on this clone: Its target is unknown.

Amplification used 60 Vbeta primers and 13 Jbeta primers. Sequenced by immunoSEQ multiplex PCR; TCRdb stores in-frame clones only, minus some. The sample's table shows 100,000 to 150,000 clones. The chain uses TRBV5-4 and TRBJ2-2; D is undetermined. The receptor was derived from a man aged 18 to 29 in good health and CMV-seronegative. The sample taken for sequencing was PBMCs. The CDR3 is CASSLSQVGELFF. CDR3 DNA: TGTGCCAGCAGCTTGTCCCAGGTCGGGGAGCTGTTTTTT.